This paragraph covers one T cell receptor (beta chain) sequence. This clone was picked up a small number of times. Its recognized antigen is unknown. There are no base qualities to consult, and no much larger clone falls within one base. To sequence the TCRbeta CDR3 region, genomic DNA was isolated from the sorted cells. TCRbeta CDR3 regions were sequenced using the immunoSEQ Assay. TCRdb retrieved this table from immuneACCESS and kept in-frame rearrangements only. Not all clones are present; in checked studies, unresolved V genes account for under half, and no reason is known for the remainder. Recorded for this sample are roughly 35,000 clones; about three quarters of them occurred a single time. The ten largest clones capture about a fifth of the sample. These data belong to a study of OX40 agonist ivuxolimab in advanced cancers. A note on the overall study: Ivuxolimab, which targeted the costimulatory receptor OX40 (CD134), was an agonistic, fully human IgG2 monoclonal antibody. Intravenous ivuxolimab was administered to patients every 2 weeks at six dose levels: 0.01, 0.1, 0.3, 1.5, 3 and 10 mg/kg. Of the approximately 50 patients in dose escalation, 19 had hepatocellular carcinoma, approximately 15 had melanoma, 9 had renal cell carcinoma and 9 had head and neck cancer. The dose-escalation cohort was roughly 80% male with a mean age of about 65 years, ranging from about 20 to 85. Patients were allowed to have had prior anti-PD-1, anti-PD-L1 or anti-CTLA-4 therapy, and more than 35% of the dose-escalation patients had been treated with checkpoint inhibitors. Partial responses were achieved by three dose-escalation patients, of whom one had hepatocellular carcinoma and two had cutaneous melanoma. Peripheral TCRbeta sequencing aimed to test whether ivuxolimab altered TCR sequence diversity and caused clonal T-cell expansion. The paper describes the monotherapy dose-escalation part (N ≈ 50 patients) of the phase I trial of ivuxolimab.

In the germline V gene, CDR1 corresponds to SGHRS and CDR2 to YFSETQ. CDR3 length: 15 amino acids, cysteine to phenylalanine. Of all the DNA, just the CDR3 is kept, 45 bases in frame from base 1. Cut back by 0 bases and 4 bases, the V and J ends lie 14 bases apart. The trial excluded patients who had a history of autoimmune disease or were on systemic immunosuppression. Peripheral blood for TCR sequencing was collected from all dose cohorts at baseline, on cycle 4 day 1, and on cycle 7 day 1. The samples were taken from a phase I, first-in-human, multicenter, open-label dose-escalation trial of ivuxolimab. The trial enrolled adults with locally advanced or metastatic head and neck squamous cell, hepatocellular, melanoma or renal cell carcinoma. Before TCR sequencing, CD4+ T cells and CD8+ T cells from peripheral blood were sorted into separate populations. What the study reported, not specific to this receptor: Partial responders in the 0.1-3.0 mg/kg groups had among the lowest normalized peripheral clonal expansion, especially among CD8+ T cells. At doses of 0.1 to 3.0 mg/kg, clonal expansion of both CD4+ and CD8+ T cells in blood was seen between baseline and week 6. Low levels of normalized T-cell clonal expansion were also shown by some nonresponding patients. After ivuxolimab, more expanded clones were found on average in CD8+ T cells than in CD4+ T cells. Antigen specificity was not determined for the clonally expanded peripheral T cells.

The input for sequencing was CD4+ or CD8+ T cells sorted from blood, taken in a trial of the OX40 agonist ivuxolimab. This clonotype was sampled from an adult with an advanced solid tumor such as melanoma, head and neck, liver or kidney cancer. The sequence joins TRBV5-1 to TRBJ2-7; a confident D gene designation cannot be given. The nucleotide sequence is TGCGCCAGCAGCTTGGCTGCGGATATCCTTTACGAGCAGTACTTC. This encodes CASSLAADILYEQYF.